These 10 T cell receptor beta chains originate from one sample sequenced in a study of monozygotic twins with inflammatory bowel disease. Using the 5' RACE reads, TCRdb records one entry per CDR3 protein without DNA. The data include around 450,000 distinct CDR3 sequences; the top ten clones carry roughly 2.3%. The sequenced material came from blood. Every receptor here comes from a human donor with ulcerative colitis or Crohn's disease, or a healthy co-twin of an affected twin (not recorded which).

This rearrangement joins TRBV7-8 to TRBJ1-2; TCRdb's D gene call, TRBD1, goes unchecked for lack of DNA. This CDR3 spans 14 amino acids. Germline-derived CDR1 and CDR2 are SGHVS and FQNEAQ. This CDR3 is CASSLGAGKYGYTF.

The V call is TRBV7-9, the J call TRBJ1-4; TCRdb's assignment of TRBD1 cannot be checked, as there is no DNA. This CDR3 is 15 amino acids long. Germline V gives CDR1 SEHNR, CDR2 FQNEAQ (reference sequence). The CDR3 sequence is CASSILGQGVKELFF.

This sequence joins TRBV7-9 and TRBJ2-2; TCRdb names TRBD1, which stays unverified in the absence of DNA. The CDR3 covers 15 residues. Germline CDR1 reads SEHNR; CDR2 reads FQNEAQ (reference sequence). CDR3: CASSLLGGGDGELFF.

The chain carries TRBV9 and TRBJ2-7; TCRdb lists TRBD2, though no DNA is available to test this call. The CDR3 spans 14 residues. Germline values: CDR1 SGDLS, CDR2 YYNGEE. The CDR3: CASSPGTKSAEQYF.

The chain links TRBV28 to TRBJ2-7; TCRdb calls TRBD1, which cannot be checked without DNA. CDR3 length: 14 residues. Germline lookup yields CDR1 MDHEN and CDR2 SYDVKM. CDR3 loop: CASSSRDSAYEQYF.

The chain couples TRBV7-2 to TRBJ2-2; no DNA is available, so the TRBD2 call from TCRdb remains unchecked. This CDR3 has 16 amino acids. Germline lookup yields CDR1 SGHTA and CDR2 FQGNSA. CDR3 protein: CASSLAAGGHTGELFF.

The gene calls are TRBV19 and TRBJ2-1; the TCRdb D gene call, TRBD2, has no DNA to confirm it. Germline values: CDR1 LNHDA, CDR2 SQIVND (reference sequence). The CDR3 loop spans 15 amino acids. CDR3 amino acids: CASSRLAGDRFEQFF.

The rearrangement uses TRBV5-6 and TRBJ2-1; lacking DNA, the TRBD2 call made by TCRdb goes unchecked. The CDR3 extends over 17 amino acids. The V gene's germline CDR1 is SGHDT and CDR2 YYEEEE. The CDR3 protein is CASSPMGLAGGKDEQFF.

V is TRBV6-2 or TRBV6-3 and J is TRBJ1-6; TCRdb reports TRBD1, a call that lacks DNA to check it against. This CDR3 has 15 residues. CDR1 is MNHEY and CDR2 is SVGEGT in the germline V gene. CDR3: CASSHPERGFSPLHF.

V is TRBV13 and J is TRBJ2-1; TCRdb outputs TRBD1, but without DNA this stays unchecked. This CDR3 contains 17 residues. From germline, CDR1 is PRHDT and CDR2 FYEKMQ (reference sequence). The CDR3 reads CASSLDRGCASENEQFF.